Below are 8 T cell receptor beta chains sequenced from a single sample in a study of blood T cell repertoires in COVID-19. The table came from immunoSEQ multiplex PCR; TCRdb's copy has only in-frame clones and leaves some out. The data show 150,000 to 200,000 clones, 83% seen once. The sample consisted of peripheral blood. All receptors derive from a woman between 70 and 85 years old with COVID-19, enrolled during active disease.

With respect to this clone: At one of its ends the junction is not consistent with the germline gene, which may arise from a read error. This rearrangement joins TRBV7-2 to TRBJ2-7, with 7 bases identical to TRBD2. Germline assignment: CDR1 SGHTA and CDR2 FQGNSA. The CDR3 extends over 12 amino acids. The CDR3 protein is CASSSGGLNASF. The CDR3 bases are TGTGCCAGCAGCTCCGGGGGACTAAATGCCTCCTTC.

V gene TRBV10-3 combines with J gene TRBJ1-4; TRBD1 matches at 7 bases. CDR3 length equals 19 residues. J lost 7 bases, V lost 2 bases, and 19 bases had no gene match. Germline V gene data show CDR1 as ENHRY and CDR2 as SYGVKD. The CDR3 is CAISESQGEPSGKVEKLFF. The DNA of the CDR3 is TGTGCCATCAGTGAGAGCCAGGGGGAGCCATCTGGAAAAGTTGAAAAACTGTTTTTT.

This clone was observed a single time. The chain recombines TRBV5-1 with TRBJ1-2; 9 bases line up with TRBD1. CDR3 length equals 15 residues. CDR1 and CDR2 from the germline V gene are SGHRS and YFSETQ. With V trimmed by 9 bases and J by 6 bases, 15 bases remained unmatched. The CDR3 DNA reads TGCGCCACCGAGTCAGTGGACAGGGGTAGGCATGGCTACACCTTC. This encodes CATESVDRGRHGYTF.

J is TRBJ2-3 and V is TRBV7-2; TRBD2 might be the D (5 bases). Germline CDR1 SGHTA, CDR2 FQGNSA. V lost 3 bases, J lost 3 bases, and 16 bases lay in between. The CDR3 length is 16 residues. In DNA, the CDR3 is TGTGCCAGCAGCTTCGGGGTTGGCAAGAGAACAGATACGCAGTATTTT. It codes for CASSFGVGKRTDTQYF.

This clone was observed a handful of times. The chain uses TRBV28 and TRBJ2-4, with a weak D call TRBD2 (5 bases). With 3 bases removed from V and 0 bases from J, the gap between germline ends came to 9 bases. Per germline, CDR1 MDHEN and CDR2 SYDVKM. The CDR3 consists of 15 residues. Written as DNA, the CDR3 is TGTGCCAGCAGTTTTCCCAGCGGAGCCAAAAACATTCAGTACTTC. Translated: CASSFPSGAKNIQYF.

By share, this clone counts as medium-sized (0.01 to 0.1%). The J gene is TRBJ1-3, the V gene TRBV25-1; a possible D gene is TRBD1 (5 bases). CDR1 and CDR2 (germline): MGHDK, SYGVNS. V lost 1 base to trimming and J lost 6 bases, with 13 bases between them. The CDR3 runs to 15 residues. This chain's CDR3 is CASSEWGVNQNTIYF. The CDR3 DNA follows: TGTGCCAGCAGTGAATGGGGGGTCAATCAAAACACCATATATTTT.

The CDR3 sequence: CASSLGGGGTDTQYF. The DNA for the CDR3 is TGCGCCAGCAGCTTGGGGGGCGGTGGCACAGATACGCAGTATTTT. The chain links TRBV5-1 to TRBJ2-3; perhaps TRBD1 as D (5 bases). CDR1 is SGHRS and CDR2 is YFSETQ in the germline V gene. Trimming cost V 0 bases and J 1 base, with 9 bases left between them. The CDR3 totals 15 residues.

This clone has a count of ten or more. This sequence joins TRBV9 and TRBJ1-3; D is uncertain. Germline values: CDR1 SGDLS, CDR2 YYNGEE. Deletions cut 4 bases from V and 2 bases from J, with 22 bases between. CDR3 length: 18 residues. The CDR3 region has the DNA TGTGCCAGCAGCCCACGAGGGTCCGGCCTAACTACTGGAAACACCATATATTTT. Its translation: CASSPRGSGLTTGNTIYF.